A single T cell receptor beta chain is shown here with its context. Its antigen is not known. Trimming took 0 bases from V and 7 from J, leaving 13 bases between them. The CDR3 is 15 residues long. CDR1 LGHDT and CDR2 YNNKEL come from the germline V gene (reference sequence). The sample belongs to a study of T cell responses to AZD1222 COVID-19 vaccine. TCRdb's copy holds only in-frame clones and misses some; the assay was immunoSEQ multiplex PCR. The repertoire holds 150,000 or so clones, with 80% to 95% as singletons. Study conclusions and caveats: The study sampled repertoires only after the peak T cell response. CD4 TCRs covered the whole spike, strongest at regions 160-218 and 743-854. Only six or seven AZD1222 recipients were seropositive at baseline.

Sequencing used peripheral blood, obtained on day 0 of MenACWY control vaccination. The clonotype originates from an adult in good health. This chain joins TRBV3-1 (or the pseudogene TRBV3-2) and TRBJ2-1; D is uncertain. This chain's CDR3 is CASSQDPFLGNEQFF. The DNA for the CDR3 is TGTGCCAGCAGCCAAGACCCCTTCTTGGGGAATGAGCAGTTCTTC.